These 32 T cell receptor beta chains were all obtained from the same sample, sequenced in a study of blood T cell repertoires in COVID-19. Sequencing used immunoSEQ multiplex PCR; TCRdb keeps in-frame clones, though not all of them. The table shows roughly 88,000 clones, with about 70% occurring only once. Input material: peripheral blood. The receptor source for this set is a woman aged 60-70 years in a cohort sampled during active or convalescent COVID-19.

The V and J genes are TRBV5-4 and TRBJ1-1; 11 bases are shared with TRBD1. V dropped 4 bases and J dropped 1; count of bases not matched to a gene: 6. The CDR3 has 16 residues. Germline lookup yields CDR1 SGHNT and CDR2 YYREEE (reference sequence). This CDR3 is CASSAGTGGKNTEAFF. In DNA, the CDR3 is TGTGCCAGCAGCGCCGGGACAGGGGGAAAGAACACTGAAGCTTTCTTT.

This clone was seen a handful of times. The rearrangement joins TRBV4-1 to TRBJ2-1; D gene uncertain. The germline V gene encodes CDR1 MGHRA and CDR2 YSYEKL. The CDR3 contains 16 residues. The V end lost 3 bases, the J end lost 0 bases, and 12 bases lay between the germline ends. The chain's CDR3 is CASSQVDMISYNEQFF. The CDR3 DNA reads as TGCGCCAGCAGCCAGGTAGACATGATCTCCTACAATGAGCAGTTCTTC.

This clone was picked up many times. CDR3 loop: CASSRDRNSPLHF. The CDR3 DNA is TGTGCCAGCAGCAGGGACAGAAATTCACCCCTCCACTTT. The chain recombines TRBV5-4 with TRBJ1-6; 7 positions agree with TRBD1. The CDR3 totals 13 residues. The germline CDR1 and CDR2 sequences are SGHNT and YYREEE (reference sequence). Trimming took 4 bases from V and 7 from J; bases not matched to a gene: 2.

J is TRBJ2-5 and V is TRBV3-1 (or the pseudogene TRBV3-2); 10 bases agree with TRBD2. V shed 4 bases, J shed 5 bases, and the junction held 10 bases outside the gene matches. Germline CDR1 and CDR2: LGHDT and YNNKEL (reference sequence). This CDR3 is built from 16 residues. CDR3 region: CASSLSSGTSAETQYF. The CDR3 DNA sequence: TGTGCCAGCAGCCTTTCTTCCGGGACTAGCGCCGAGACCCAGTACTTC.

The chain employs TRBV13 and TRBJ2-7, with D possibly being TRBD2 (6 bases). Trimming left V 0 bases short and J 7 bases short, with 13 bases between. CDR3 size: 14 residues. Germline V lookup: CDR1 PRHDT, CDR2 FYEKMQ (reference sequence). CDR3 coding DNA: TGTGCCAGCAGCTTAGGGGACTACCTCTCGGAGCAGTACTTC. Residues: CASSLGDYLSEQYF.

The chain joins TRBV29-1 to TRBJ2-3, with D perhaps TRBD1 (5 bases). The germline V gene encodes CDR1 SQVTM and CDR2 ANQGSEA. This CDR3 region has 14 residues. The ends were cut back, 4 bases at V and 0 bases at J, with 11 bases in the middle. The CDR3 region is CSVARTQSTDTQYF. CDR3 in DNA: TGCAGCGTTGCTCGGACACAAAGCACAGATACGCAGTATTTT.

The CDR3: CAWSRTTRLGSPLHF. As DNA, the CDR3 is TGTGCCTGGAGTCGCACGACTAGACTCGGTTCACCCCTCCACTTT. The rearrangement joins TRBV30 to TRBJ1-6; D is ambiguous. CDR1 GTSNPN and CDR2 SVGIG come from the germline V gene (reference sequence). The CDR3 consists of 15 residues. Between the trimmed V and J ends, which lost 2 bases and 9 bases, there was a span of 17 bases. The whole variable domain, filled in from reference TRBV30 and TRBJ1-6, reads SQTIHQWPATLVQPVGSPLSLECTVEGTSNPNLYWYRQAAGRGLQLLFYSVGIGQISSEVPQNLSASRPQDRQFILSSKKLLLSDSGFYLCAWSRTTRLGSPLHFGNGTRLTVT.

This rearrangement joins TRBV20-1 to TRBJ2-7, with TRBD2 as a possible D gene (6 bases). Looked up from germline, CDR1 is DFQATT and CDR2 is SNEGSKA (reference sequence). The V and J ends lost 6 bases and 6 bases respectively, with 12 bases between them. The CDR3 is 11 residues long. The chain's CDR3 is CSAPGVGEQYF. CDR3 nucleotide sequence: TGCAGTGCCCCGGGGGTGGGCGAGCAGTACTTC.

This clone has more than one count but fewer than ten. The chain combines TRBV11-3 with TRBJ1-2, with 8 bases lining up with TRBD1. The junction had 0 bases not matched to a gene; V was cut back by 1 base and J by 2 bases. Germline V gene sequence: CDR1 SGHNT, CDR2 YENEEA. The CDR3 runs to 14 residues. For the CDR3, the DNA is TGTGCCAGCAGCTTAGGGGACAGGAACTATGGCTACACCTTC. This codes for CASSLGDRNYGYTF.

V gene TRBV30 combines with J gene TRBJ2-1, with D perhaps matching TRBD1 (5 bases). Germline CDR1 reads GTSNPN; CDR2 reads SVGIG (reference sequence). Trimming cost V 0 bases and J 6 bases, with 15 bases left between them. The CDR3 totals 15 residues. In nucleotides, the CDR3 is TGTGCCTGGAGTGTTGGGGTTGGGGCTGGCAATGAGCAGTTCTTC. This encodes CAWSVGVGAGNEQFF.

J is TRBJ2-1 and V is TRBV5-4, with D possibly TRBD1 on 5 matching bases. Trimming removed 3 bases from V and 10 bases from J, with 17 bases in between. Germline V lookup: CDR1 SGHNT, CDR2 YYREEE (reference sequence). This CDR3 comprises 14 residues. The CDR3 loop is CASSWQAQGNEQFF. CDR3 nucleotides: TGTGCCAGCAGCTGGCAGGCGCAGGGTAACGAGCAGTTCTTC.

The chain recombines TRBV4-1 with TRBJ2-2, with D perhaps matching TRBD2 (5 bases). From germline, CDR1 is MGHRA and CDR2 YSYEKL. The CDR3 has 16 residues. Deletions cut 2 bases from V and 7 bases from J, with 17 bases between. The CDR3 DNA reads TGCGCCAGCAGCCAACCCCTAGCCCTTGCTGGCGGGGAGCTGTTTTTT. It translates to CASSQPLALAGGELFF.

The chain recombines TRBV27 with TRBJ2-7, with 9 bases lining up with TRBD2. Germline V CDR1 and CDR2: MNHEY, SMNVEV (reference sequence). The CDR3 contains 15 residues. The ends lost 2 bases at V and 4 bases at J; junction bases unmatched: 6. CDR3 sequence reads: CASSLKSGGRYEQYF. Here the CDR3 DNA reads TGTGCCAGCAGTTTAAAAAGCGGGGGGAGGTACGAGCAGTACTTC.

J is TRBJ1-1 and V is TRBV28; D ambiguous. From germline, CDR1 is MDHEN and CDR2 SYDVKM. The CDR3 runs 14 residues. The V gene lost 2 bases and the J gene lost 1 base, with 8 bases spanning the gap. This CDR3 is CASSLISGNTEAFF. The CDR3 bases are TGTGCCAGCAGTTTAATCTCGGGGAACACTGAAGCTTTCTTT.

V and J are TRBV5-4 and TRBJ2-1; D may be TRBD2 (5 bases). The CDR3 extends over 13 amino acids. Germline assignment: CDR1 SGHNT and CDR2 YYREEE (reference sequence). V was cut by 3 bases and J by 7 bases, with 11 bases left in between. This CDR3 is CASSSTLANEQFF. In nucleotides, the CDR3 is TGTGCCAGCAGCTCAACTCTAGCTAATGAGCAGTTCTTC. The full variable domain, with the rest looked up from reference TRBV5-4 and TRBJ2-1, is ETGVTQSPTHLIKTRGQQVTLRCSSQSGHNTVSWYQQALGQGPQFIFQYYREEENGRGNFPPRFSGLQFPNYSSELNVNALELDDSALYLCASSSTLANEQFFGPGTRLTVL.

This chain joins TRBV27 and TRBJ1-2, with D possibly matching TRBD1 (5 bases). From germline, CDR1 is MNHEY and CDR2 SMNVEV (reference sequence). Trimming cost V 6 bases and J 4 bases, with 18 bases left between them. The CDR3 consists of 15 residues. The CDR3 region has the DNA TGTGCCAGCAGCTTAGACGGCCAGGGAAGCTATGGCTACACCTTC. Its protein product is CASSLDGQGSYGYTF.

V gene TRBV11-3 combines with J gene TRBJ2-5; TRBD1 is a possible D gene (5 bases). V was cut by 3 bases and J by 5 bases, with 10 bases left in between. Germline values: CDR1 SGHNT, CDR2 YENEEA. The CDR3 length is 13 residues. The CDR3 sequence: CASSLAGWETQYF. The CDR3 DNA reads TGTGCCAGCAGCTTGGCAGGGTGGGAGACCCAGTACTTC.

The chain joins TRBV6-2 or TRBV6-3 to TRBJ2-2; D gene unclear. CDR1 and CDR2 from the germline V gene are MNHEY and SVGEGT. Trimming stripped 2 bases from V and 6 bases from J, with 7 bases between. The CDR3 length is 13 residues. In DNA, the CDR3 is TGTGCCAGCAGTTACGGAGTCCCCGGGGAGCTGTTTTTT. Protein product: CASSYGVPGELFF.

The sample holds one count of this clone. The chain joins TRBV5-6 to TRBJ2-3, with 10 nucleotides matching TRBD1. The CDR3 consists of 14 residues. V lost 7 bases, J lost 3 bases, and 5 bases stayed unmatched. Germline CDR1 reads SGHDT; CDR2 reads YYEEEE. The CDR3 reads CASLRTGGTDTQYF. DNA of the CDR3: TGTGCCAGCCTCCGGACAGGGGGAACAGATACGCAGTATTTT.

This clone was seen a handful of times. CDR3 bases: TGTGCCAGCAGCTCTTCATCAGGGCGCGAGCAGTACTTC. The encoded protein is CASSSSSGREQYF. This sequence joins TRBV7-6 and TRBJ2-7; D is possibly TRBD1 (5 bases). CDR1 SGHVS and CDR2 FNYEAQ come from the germline V gene. V lost 4 bases to trimming and J lost 6 bases, with 13 bases between them. The length of the CDR3 is 13 residues.

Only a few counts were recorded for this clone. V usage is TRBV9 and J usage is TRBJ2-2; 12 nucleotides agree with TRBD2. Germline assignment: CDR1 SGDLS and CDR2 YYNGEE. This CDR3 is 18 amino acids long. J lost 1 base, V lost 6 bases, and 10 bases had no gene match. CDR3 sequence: CASTPRRLAGVNTGELFF. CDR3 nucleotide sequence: TGTGCCAGCACCCCCCGAAGACTAGCGGGGGTGAACACCGGGGAGCTGTTTTTT.

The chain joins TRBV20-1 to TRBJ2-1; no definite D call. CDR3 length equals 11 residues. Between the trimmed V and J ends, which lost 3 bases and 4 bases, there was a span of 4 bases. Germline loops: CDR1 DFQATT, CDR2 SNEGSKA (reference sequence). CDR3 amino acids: CSASRYNEQFF. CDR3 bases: TGCAGTGCTAGCCGTTACAATGAGCAGTTCTTC.

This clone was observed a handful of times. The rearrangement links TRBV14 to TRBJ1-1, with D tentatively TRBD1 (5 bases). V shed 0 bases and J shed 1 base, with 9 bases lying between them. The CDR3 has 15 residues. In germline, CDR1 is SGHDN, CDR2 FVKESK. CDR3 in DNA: TGTGCCAGCAGCCAAGATTCAGGACAGAACACTGAAGCTTTCTTT. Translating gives CASSQDSGQNTEAFF.

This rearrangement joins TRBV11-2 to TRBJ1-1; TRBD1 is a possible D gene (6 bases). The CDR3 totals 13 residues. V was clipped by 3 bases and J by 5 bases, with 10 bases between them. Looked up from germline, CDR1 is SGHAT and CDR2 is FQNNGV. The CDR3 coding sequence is TGTGCCAGCAGCTTCGGGGGGCGGACTGAAGCTTTCTTT. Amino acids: CASSFGGRTEAFF.

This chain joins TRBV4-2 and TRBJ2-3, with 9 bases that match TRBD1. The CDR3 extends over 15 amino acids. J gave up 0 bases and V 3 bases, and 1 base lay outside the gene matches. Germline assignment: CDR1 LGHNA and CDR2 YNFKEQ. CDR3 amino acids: CASSQGTGSTDTQYF. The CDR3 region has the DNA TGTGCCAGCAGCCAGGGGACAGGGAGCACAGATACGCAGTATTTT.

CDR3 coding DNA: TGTGCCAGCAGTGATATCGACAGGGGGCGACCAGACTATGGCTACACCTTC. Residues: CASSDIDRGRPDYGYTF. V usage is TRBV6-1 and J usage is TRBJ1-2; 10 positions agree with TRBD1. V was clipped by 3 bases and J by 3 bases; unmatched bases: 10. The CDR3 has 17 amino acids. Germline CDR1 is MNHNS and CDR2 is SASEGT.

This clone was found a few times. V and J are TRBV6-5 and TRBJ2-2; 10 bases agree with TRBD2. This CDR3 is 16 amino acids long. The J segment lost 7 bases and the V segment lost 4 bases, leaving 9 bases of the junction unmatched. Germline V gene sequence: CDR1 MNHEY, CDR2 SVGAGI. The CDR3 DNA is TGTGCCAGCAGTTCGCCTTCTAGCGGGGGTGTCGGGGAGCTGTTTTTT. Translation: CASSSPSSGGVGELFF.

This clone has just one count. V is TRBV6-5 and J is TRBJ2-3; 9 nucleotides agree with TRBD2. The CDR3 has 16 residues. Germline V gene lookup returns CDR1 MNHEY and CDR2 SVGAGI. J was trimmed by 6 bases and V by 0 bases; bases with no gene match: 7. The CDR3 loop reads CASSYSLGLAGDTQYF. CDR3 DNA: TGTGCCAGCAGTTACTCGTTGGGACTAGCAGGCGATACGCAGTATTTT.

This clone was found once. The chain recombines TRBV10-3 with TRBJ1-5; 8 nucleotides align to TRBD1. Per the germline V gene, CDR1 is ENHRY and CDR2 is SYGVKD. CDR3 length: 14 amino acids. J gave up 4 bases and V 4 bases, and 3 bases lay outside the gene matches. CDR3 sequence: CAISADRANQPQHF. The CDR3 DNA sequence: TGTGCCATCAGTGCGGACAGGGCGAATCAGCCCCAGCATTTT.

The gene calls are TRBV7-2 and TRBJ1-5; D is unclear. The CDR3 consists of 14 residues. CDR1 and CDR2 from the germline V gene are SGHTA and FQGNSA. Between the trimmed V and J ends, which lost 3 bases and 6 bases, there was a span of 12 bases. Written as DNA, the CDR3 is TGTGCCAGCAGCTTTCTATGGAGTTCTCAGCCCCAGCATTTT. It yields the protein CASSFLWSSQPQHF.

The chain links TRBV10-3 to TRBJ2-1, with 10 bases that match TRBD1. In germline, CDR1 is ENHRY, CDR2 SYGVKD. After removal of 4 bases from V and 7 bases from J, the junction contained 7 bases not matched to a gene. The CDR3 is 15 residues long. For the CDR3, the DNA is TGTGCCATCAGTGTTGTCGGGACAGGGGAAAATGAGCAGTTCTTC. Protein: CAISVVGTGENEQFF.

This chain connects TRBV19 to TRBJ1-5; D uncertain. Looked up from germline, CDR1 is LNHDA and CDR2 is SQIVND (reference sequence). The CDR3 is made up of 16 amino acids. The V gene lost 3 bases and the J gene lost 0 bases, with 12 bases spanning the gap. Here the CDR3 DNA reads TGTGCCAGTAGTATCTACAGATATTATAGCAATCAGCCCCAGCATTTT. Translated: CASSIYRYYSNQPQHF.